This TCR beta chain was identified in a study of blood T cell repertoires in COVID-19. Study at large: PBMCs, B-cell-depleted T cells, or T cells were the source of the cDNA or gDNA that made up the material.

Sequencing used immunoSEQ multiplex PCR; TCRdb keeps in-frame clones, though not all of them. Of 85,000 to 95,000 clones listed, approximately 87% were seen once; the top ten hold under 8%. The specimen sequenced was peripheral blood. This clonotype was obtained from a human donor with acute or convalescent COVID-19. The donor label of this sample is uncertain.

The CDR3 DNA reads as TGTGCCAGCAGCCAAGATCAGACATTATATGGAAACACCATATATTTT. Residues: CASSQDQTLYGNTIYF. The V call is TRBV3-1 (or the pseudogene TRBV3-2), the J call TRBJ1-3; D uncertain. V shed 0 bases and J shed 3 bases, with 12 bases lying between them. The CDR3 loop spans 16 amino acids. CDR1 is LGHDT and CDR2 is YNNKEL in the germline V gene (reference sequence).